The rows below give T cell receptor beta chains drawn from one sample of a study of blood T cell repertoires in COVID-19. The table came from immunoSEQ multiplex PCR; TCRdb's copy has only in-frame clones and leaves some out. The sample lists about 360,000 clones, 70% to 90% occurring once. Sequencing input: peripheral blood. These receptors were taken from a human donor in a cohort sampled during active COVID-19. The CDR3 runs from the conserved cysteine through the conserved F or W. Fields, in order: V gene, J gene, clone size, D gene, CDR3 protein, CDR3 DNA. D genes are given only for firm matches. Expanded clones are given a class, and other clones once, few, many or no size at all.

TRBV7-9	TRBJ2-2	once	.	CASPLGPGTNTGELFF	TGTGCCAGCCCGCTCGGTCCGGGGACGAACACCGGGGAGCTGTTTTTT
TRBV11-3	TRBJ2-3	few	TRBD2	CASSSGLAGPDTQYF	TGTGCCAGCAGCTCCGGACTAGCGGGGCCAGATACGCAGTATTTT
TRBV7-2	TRBJ2-1	.	.	CASSLALTSRGEQFF	TGTGCCAGCAGCTTAGCGCTAACTAGTCGGGGTGAGCAGTTCTTC
TRBV2	TRBJ2-3	once	TRBD2	CASRPGLAGGTDTQYF	TGTGCCAGCAGGCCCGGACTAGCGGGGGGCACAGATACGCAGTATTTT
TRBV2	TRBJ2-3	.	.	CASSEKVSGASTDTQYF	TGTGCCAGCAGTGAAAAGGTGTCAGGGGCATCCACAGATACGCAGTATTTT
TRBV29-1	TRBJ1-1	.	TRBD1	CSAITGGNTEAFF	TGCAGCGCCATCACAGGGGGAAACACTGAAGCTTTCTTT
TRBV4-1	TRBJ1-5	.	TRBD1	CASSLRQGGRDQPQHF	TGCGCCAGCAGCCTTCGACAGGGGGGAAGGGATCAGCCCCAGCATTTT
TRBV3-1/TRBV3-2	TRBJ2-3	.	TRBD2	CASSQPKIPGLAGLTQYF	TGTGCCAGCAGCCAACCAAAAATCCCGGGACTAGCTGGATTAACGCAGTATTTT
TRBV7-8	TRBJ1-1	.	.	CASSLYPRGEGVSRTEAFF	TGTGCCAGCAGCTTATATCCTCGAGGGGAGGGGGTGAGTAGGACTGAAGCTTTCTTT
TRBV7-6	TRBJ2-3	.	TRBD2	CASSRETSATTPSTDTQYF	TGTGCCAGCAGCCGTGAGACTAGCGCGACAACCCCTAGCACAGATACGCAGTATTTT
TRBV30	TRBJ1-6	.	.	CAWSVQGGSSPLHF	TGTGCCTGGAGTGTACAAGGAGGGAGTTCACCCCTCCACTTT
TRBV14	TRBJ1-1	.	TRBD1	CASSQVMGQGYTEAFF	TGTGCCAGCAGCCAAGTGATGGGACAGGGATACACTGAAGCTTTCTTT
TRBV28	TRBJ1-3	.	.	CASSSLSEQGSGNTIYF	TGTGCCAGCAGTTCCCTATCCGAGCAGGGCTCTGGAAACACCATATATTTT
TRBV7-2	TRBJ1-6	.	.	CASSLARNSPLHF	TGTGCCAGCAGCTTAGCTCGTAATTCACCCCTCCACTTT
TRBV5-1	TRBJ1-3	.	.	CASSLIGTPGNTIYF	TGCGCCAGCAGCTTGATCGGGACACCCGGAAACACCATATATTTT
TRBV29-1	TRBJ2-1	once	TRBD1	CSAGQDYNEQFF	TGCAGCGCCGGACAGGACTACAATGAGCAGTTCTTC
TRBV30	TRBJ2-7	.	TRBD1	CAWSHDRGYEQYF	TGTGCCTGGAGTCACGACAGGGGATACGAGCAGTACTTC
TRBV4-2	TRBJ2-1	.	TRBD2	CASSLLSGVLYNEQFF	TGTGCCAGCAGCCTCCTTAGCGGGGTCCTCTACAATGAGCAGTTCTTC
TRBV7-8	TRBJ1-1	few	TRBD1	CASSPGTGMNTEAFF	TGTGCCAGCAGCCCGGGGACAGGGATGAACACTGAAGCTTTCTTT
TRBV3-1/TRBV3-2	TRBJ2-7	.	TRBD1	CASSQPGTDYEQYF	TGTGCCAGCAGCCAACCCGGGACAGATTACGAGCAGTACTTC
TRBV27	TRBJ2-3	.	.	CASSLSRLVGGTDTQYF	TGTGCCAGCAGTTTATCCAGACTAGTAGGGGGCACAGATACGCAGTATTTT
TRBV7-6	TRBJ2-1	.	TRBD2	CASRTGLADNEQFF	TGTGCCAGCAGGACCGGACTAGCGGACAATGAGCAGTTCTTC